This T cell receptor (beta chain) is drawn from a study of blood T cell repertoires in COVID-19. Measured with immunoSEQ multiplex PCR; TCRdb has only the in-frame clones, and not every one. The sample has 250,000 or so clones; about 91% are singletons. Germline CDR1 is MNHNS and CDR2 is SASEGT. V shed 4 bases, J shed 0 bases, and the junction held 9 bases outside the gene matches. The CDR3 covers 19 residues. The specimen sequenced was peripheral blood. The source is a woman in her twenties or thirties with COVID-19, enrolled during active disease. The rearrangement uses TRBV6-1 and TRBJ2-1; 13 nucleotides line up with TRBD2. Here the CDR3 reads CASSARPWTSGSSYNEQFF. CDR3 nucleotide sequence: TGTGCCAGCAGTGCACGCCCCTGGACTAGCGGGAGCTCCTACAATGAGCAGTTCTTC.